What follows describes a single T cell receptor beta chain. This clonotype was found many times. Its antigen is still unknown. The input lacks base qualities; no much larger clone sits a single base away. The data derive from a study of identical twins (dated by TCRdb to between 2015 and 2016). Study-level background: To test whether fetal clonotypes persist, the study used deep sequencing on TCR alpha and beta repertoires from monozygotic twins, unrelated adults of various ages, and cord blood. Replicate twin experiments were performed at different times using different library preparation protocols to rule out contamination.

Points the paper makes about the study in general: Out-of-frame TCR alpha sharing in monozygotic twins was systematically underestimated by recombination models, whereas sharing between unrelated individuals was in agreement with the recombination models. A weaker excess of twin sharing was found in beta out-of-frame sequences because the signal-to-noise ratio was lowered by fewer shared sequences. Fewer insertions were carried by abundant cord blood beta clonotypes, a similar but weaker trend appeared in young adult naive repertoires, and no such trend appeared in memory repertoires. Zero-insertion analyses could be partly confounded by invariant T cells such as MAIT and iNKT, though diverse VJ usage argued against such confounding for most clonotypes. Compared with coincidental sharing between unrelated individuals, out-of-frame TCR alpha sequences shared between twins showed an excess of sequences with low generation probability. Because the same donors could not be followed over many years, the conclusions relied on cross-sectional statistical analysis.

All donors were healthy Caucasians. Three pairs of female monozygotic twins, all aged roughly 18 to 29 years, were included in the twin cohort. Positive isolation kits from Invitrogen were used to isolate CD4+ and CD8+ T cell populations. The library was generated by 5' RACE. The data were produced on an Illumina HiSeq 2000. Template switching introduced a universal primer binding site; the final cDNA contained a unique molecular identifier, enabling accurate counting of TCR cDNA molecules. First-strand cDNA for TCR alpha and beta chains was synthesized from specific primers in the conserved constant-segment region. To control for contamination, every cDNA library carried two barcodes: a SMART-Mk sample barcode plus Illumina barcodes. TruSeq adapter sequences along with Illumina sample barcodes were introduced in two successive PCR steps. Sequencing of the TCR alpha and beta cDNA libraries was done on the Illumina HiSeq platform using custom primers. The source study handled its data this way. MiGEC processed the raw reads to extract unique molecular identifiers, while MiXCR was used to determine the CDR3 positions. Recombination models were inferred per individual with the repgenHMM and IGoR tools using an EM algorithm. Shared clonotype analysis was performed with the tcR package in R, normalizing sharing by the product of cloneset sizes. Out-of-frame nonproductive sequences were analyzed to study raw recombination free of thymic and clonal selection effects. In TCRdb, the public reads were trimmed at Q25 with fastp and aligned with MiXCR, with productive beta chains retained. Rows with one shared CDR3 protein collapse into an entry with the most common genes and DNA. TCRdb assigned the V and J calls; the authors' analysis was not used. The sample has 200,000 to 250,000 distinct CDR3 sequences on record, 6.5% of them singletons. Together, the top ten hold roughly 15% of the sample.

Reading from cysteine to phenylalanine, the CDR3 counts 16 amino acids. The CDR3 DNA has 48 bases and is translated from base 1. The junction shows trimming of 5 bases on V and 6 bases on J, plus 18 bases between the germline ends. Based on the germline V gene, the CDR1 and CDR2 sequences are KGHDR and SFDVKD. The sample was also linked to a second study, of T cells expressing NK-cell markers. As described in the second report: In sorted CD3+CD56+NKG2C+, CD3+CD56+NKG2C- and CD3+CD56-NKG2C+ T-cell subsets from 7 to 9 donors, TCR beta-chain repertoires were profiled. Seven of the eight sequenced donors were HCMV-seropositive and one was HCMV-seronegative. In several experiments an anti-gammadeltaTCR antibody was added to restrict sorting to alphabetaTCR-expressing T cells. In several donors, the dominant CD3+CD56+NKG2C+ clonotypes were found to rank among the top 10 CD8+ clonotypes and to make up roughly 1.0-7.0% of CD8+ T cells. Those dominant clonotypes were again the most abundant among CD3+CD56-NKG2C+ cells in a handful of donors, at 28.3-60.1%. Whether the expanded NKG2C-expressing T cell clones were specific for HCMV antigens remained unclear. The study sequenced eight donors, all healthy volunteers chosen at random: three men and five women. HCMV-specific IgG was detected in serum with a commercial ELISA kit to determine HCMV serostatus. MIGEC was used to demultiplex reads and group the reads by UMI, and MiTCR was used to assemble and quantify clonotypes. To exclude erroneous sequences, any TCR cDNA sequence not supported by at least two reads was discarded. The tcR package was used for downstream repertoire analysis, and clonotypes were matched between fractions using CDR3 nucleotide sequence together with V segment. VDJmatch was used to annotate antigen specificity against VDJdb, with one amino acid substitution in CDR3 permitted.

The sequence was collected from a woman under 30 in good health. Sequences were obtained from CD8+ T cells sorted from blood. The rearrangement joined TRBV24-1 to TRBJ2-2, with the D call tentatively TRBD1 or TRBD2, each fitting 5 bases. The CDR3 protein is CATSAGTGGSPGELFF. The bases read TGTGCCACCAGTGCGGGAACAGGAGGTTCCCCCGGGGAGCTGTTTTTT.